A selection of T cell receptor beta chains follows, all from one sample in a study of regulatory T cells in long-lasting Graves disease. TCRdb re-called the multiplex PCR reads through MiXCR, storing one row per CDR3 protein. The sample records over 450,000 distinct CDR3 sequences, 20% to 25% being singletons. The starting material was peripheral blood mononuclear cells (PBMCs), obtained when the disease was refractory, from a patient treated with antithyroid drugs. The source of these receptors is a female donor with Graves disease. Each CDR3 is given with its conserved first and last residue. Fields, in order: CDR3 length, J gene, V gene, CDR3 protein.

CDR3 length: 12; J gene: TRBJ1-2; V gene: TRBV12-3/TRBV12-4; CDR3 protein: CASGQDLYGYTF
CDR3 length: 15; J gene: TRBJ1-1; V gene: TRBV7-2; CDR3 protein: CASSFSAAENTEAFF
CDR3 length: 12; J gene: TRBJ2-7; V gene: TRBV20-1; CDR3 protein: CSAGTESYEQYF
CDR3 length: 14; J gene: TRBJ2-5; V gene: TRBV20-1; CDR3 protein: CSARDDGRAKTQYF
CDR3 length: 16; J gene: TRBJ2-5; V gene: TRBV14; CDR3 protein: CASSPQGTRFQETQYF
CDR3 length: 15; J gene: TRBJ1-4; V gene: TRBV15; CDR3 protein: CATSKLPGGNEKLFF
CDR3 length: 16; J gene: TRBJ1-5; V gene: TRBV6-1; CDR3 protein: CASSQPRKGGNQPQHF
CDR3 length: 15; J gene: TRBJ2-4; V gene: TRBV12-3/TRBV12-4; CDR3 protein: CASKGDGVAKNIQYF
CDR3 length: 14; J gene: TRBJ1-2; V gene: TRBV28; CDR3 protein: CASIRDSANYGYTF
CDR3 length: 16; J gene: TRBJ2-2; V gene: TRBV5-1; CDR3 protein: CASSQRIGGNTGELFF
CDR3 length: 16; J gene: TRBJ2-7; V gene: TRBV5-1; CDR3 protein: CASSLAGDWGAYEQYF
CDR3 length: 20; J gene: TRBJ2-6; V gene: TRBV24-1; CDR3 protein: CATSDLGLAGPRSGANVLTF
CDR3 length: 16; J gene: TRBJ2-2; V gene: TRBV19; CDR3 protein: CASSIGAGVNTGELFF
CDR3 length: 13; J gene: TRBJ1-2; V gene: TRBV19; CDR3 protein: CASSIAGSYGYTF
CDR3 length: 14; J gene: TRBJ2-7; V gene: TRBV29-1; CDR3 protein: CSVLDQGNNYEQYF
CDR3 length: 14; J gene: TRBJ2-2; V gene: TRBV7-9; CDR3 protein: CAGARQGEAGELFF
CDR3 length: 15; J gene: TRBJ2-3; V gene: TRBV28; CDR3 protein: CASSFSRARLDTQYF
CDR3 length: 14; J gene: TRBJ2-7; V gene: TRBV15; CDR3 protein: CATSRGRDYYEQYF
CDR3 length: 14; J gene: TRBJ1-3; V gene: TRBV5-1; CDR3 protein: CASSQTGPGNTIYF
CDR3 length: 15; J gene: TRBJ2-4; V gene: TRBV5-1; CDR3 protein: CASSWEGKAKNIQYF
CDR3 length: 15; J gene: TRBJ2-2; V gene: TRBV7-9; CDR3 protein: CASSLDHSNTGELFF
CDR3 length: 14; J gene: TRBJ2-5; V gene: TRBV13; CDR3 protein: CASSFFSGPETQYF